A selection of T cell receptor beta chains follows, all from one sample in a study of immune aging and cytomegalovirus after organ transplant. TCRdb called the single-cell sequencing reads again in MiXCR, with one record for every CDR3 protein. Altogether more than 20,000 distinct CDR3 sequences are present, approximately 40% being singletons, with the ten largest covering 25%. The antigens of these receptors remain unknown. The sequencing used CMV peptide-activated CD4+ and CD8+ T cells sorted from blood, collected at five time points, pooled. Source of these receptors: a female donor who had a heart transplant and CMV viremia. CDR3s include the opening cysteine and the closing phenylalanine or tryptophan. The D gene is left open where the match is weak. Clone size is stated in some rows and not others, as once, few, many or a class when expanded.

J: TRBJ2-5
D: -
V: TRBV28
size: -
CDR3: CANSLSVSLAPPGF
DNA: TGTGCCAACAGTTTAAGTGTTTCATTAGCACCACCGGGCTTC

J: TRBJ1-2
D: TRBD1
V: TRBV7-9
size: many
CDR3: CASSSNVNRGGGYTF
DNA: TGTGCCAGCAGCTCGAACGTAAACAGGGGAGGTGGCTACACCTTC

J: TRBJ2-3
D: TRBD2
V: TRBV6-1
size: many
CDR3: CASKWGEGRTDTQYF
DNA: TGTGCCAGCAAGTGGGGGGAGGGCCGTACAGATACGCAGTATTTT

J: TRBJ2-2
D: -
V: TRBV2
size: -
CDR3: CANRDRPNTGELFF
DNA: TGTGCCAACAGAGATCGTCCGAACACCGGGGAGCTGTTTTTT

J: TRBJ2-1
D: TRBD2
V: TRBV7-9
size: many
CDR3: CASSSPGGREDNEQFF
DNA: TGTGCCAGCAGCTCCCCCGGCGGGAGGGAGGACAATGAGCAGTTCTTC

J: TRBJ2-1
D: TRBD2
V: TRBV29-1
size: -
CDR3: CSVDASGNKKGFF
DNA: TGCAGCGTTGATGCTAGCGGAAACAAAAAGGGGTTCTTC

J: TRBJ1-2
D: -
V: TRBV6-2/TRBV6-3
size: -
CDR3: CASSYPYGGNCGYTF
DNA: TGTGCCAGCAGTTACCCCTACGGGGGGAACTGTGGCTACACCTTC

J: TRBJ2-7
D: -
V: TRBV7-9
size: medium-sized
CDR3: CASSSRTATSYEQYF
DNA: TGTGCCAGCAGCTCTCGGACGGCTACCTCCTACGAGCAGTACTTC

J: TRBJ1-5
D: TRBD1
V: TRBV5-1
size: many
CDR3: CASSIRTGDQPQHF
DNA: TGCGCCAGCAGCATACGGACAGGCGATCAGCCCCAGCATTTT

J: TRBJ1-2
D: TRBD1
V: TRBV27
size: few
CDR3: CASSAQGADGYTF
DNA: TGTGCCAGCAGTGCTCAGGGGGCGGATGGCTACACCTTC

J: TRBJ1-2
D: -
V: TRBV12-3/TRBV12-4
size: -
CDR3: CGSSSYSVDYGYTF
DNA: TGTGGCAGCAGTTCTTACAGTGTCGACTATGGCTACACCTTC

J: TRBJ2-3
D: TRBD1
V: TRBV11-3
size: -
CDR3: CASSLGQGGTDTQYF
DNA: TGTGCCAGCAGCCTAGGACAGGGGGGCACAGATACGCAGTATTTT

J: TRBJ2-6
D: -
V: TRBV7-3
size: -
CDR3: CASSLSGAGANVLTF
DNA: TGTGCCAGCAGCTTATCGGGGGCAGGGGCCAACGTCCTGACTTTC

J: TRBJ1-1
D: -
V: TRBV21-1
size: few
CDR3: CASSVRDLNTEAFF
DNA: TGTGCCAGCAGCGTCCGGGACCTGAACACTGAAGCTTTCTTT

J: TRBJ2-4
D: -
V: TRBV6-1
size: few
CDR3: CASSVAGDRAKNIQYF
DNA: TGTGCCAGCAGTGTTGCAGGGGACCGAGCCAAAAACATTCAGTACTTC

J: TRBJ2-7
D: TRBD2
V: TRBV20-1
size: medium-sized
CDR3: CSARDPGGSYSYEQYF
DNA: TGCAGTGCTAGAGATCCGGGGGGGTCCTACTCCTACGAGCAGTACTTC

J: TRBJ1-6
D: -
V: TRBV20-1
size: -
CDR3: CSARLNQGGRNSPLHF
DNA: TGCAGTGCTAGACTCAATCAAGGGGGACGAAATTCACCCCTCCACTTT